A selection of T cell receptor beta chains follows, all from one sample in a study of molecular identifiers for immune sequencing clone quantification. TCRdb re-called the PCR reads with MiXCR, one entry per CDR3 protein. The data contain over 600,000 distinct CDR3 sequences, 20% of them singletons. The sample taken for sequencing was naive CD8+ T cells from blood, with Jurkat cell RNA spiked in. Receptor source: a human donor in good health. Some libraries in this study had Jurkat cell RNA spiked in. CDR3s include the opening cysteine and the closing phenylalanine or tryptophan. Fields, in order: clone size, V gene, J gene, D gene, CDR3 protein, CDR3 DNA. A D gene is named only where the DNA matches it firmly. Clone size, where shown, is once, few, many, or a class for clones that have expanded.

clone size: many
V gene: TRBV6-5
J gene: TRBJ1-1
D gene: TRBD1
CDR3 protein: CASSPSRGGEAFF
CDR3 DNA: TGTGCCAGCAGCCCCTCCAGGGGGGGTGAAGCTTTCTTT

clone size: -
V gene: TRBV29-1
J gene: TRBJ1-2
D gene: TRBD1
CDR3 protein: CSVEDPGTVNNYGYTF
CDR3 DNA: TGCAGCGTTGAAGACCCCGGGACAGTGAACAACTATGGCTACACCTTC

clone size: many
V gene: TRBV25-1
J gene: TRBJ2-7
D gene: -
CDR3 protein: CASKKDTYEQYF
CDR3 DNA: TGTGCCAGCAAAAAGGACACCTACGAGCAGTACTTC

clone size: -
V gene: TRBV28
J gene: TRBJ2-7
D gene: -
CDR3 protein: CASSFLGASEQYF
CDR3 DNA: TGTGCCAGCAGTTTTCTGGGGGCCAGCGAGCAGTACTTT

clone size: few
V gene: TRBV6-4
J gene: TRBJ2-5
D gene: -
CDR3 protein: CASSVVGGQETQYF
CDR3 DNA: TGTGCCAGCAGTGTAGTAGGCGGGCAAGAGACCCAGTACTTC

clone size: many
V gene: TRBV28
J gene: TRBJ2-3
D gene: -
CDR3 protein: CASSLLLTSTDTQYF
CDR3 DNA: TGTGCCAGCAGTTTATTACTAACTAGCACAGATACGCAGTATTTT

clone size: few
V gene: TRBV19
J gene: TRBJ1-2
D gene: TRBD1
CDR3 protein: CASSIGQGVPGYTF
CDR3 DNA: TGTGCCAGTAGTATAGGGCAGGGGGTTCCTGGCTACACCTTC

clone size: many
V gene: TRBV7-9
J gene: TRBJ1-4
D gene: TRBD1
CDR3 protein: CASSSAGQAVVF
CDR3 DNA: TGTGCCAGCAGCTCAGCCGGACAGGCCGTTGTATTT

clone size: few
V gene: TRBV10-2
J gene: TRBJ2-3
D gene: -
CDR3 protein: CAGRGLTDTQYF
CDR3 DNA: TGCGCCGGCCGGGGGCTCACAGATACGCAGTATTTT

clone size: -
V gene: TRBV7-9
J gene: TRBJ1-1
D gene: -
CDR3 protein: CASSPEVMNTEAFF
CDR3 DNA: TGTGCCAGCAGCCCAGAGGTAATGAACACTGAAGCTTTCTTT

clone size: few
V gene: TRBV7-6
J gene: TRBJ1-4
D gene: -
CDR3 protein: CASSLAGGRNEKLFF
CDR3 DNA: TGTGCCAGCAGCTTAGCTGGTGGCAGGAATGAAAAACTGTTTTTT

clone size: -
V gene: TRBV6-1
J gene: TRBJ1-4
D gene: -
CDR3 protein: CASSERQFNEKLLF
CDR3 DNA: TGTGCCAGCAGTGAGAGGCAGTTTAATGAAAAACTGCTTTTT

clone size: -
V gene: TRBV20-1
J gene: TRBJ2-2
D gene: TRBD2
CDR3 protein: CSARSSGGPGRGELFF
CDR3 DNA: TGCAGTGCTAGATCTAGCGGGGGCCCCGGTCGCGGGGAGCTGTTTTTT

clone size: many
V gene: TRBV13
J gene: TRBJ1-5
D gene: -
CDR3 protein: CASSTGVSGQPQHF
CDR3 DNA: TGTGCCAGCAGCACCGGGGTATCAGGACAGCCCCAGCATTTT

clone size: -
V gene: TRBV7-8
J gene: TRBJ2-2
D gene: -
CDR3 protein: CASSPWNQDRELFF
CDR3 DNA: TGTGCCAGCAGCCCCTGGAACCAAGACAGGGAGCTGTTTTTT

clone size: -
V gene: TRBV28
J gene: TRBJ1-5
D gene: -
CDR3 protein: CASSPHWAASQTADTQHF
CDR3 DNA: TGTGCCAGTAGTCCACACTGGGCAGCCTCACAGACCGCAGATACGCAGCATTTT

clone size: many
V gene: TRBV12-3/TRBV12-4
J gene: TRBJ1-4
D gene: -
CDR3 protein: CASRHLGEKLFF
CDR3 DNA: TGTGCCAGCAGGCACCTAGGTGAAAAACTGTTTTTT

clone size: -
V gene: TRBV30
J gene: TRBJ2-7
D gene: TRBD1
CDR3 protein: CAWSPGQGTYEQYF
CDR3 DNA: TGTGCCTGGAGTCCGGGACAGGGAACGTACGAGCAGTACTTC

clone size: many
V gene: TRBV2
J gene: TRBJ1-2
D gene: -
CDR3 protein: CASKGVGDGYTF
CDR3 DNA: TGTGCCAGCAAAGGGGTAGGGGATGGCTACACCTTC

clone size: -
V gene: TRBV13
J gene: TRBJ2-3
D gene: TRBD1
CDR3 protein: CASSTPRADRGIDTQYF
CDR3 DNA: TGTGCCAGCAGCACCCCAAGGGCTGACAGGGGAATAGATACGCAGTATTTT

clone size: few
V gene: TRBV6-5
J gene: TRBJ2-5
D gene: -
CDR3 protein: CASSQFIQETQYF
CDR3 DNA: TGTGCCAGCAGCCAATTTATCCAAGAGACCCAGTACTTC

clone size: many
V gene: TRBV5-4
J gene: TRBJ1-6
D gene: -
CDR3 protein: CASRAYNSPLHF
CDR3 DNA: TGTGCCAGCAGAGCGTATAATTCACCCCTCCACTTT

clone size: -
V gene: TRBV5-1
J gene: TRBJ2-5
D gene: -
CDR3 protein: CASRYDHPGEAKETQYF
CDR3 DNA: TGCGCCAGCAGATACGACCATCCGGGAGAGGCTAAAGAGACCCAGTACTTC

clone size: many
V gene: TRBV4-2
J gene: TRBJ2-1
D gene: -
CDR3 protein: CASSQGAEQFF
CDR3 DNA: TGTGCCAGCAGCCAGGGGGCAGAGCAGTTCTTC

clone size: many
V gene: TRBV29-1
J gene: TRBJ2-6
D gene: TRBD1
CDR3 protein: CSATTGTGANVLTF
CDR3 DNA: TGCAGCGCCACGACAGGGACTGGGGCCAACGTCCTGACTTTC

clone size: -
V gene: TRBV10-2
J gene: TRBJ1-1
D gene: -
CDR3 protein: CASSVWGEGLNTEAFF
CDR3 DNA: TGCGCCAGCAGTGTTTGGGGTGAAGGGCTAAACACTGAAGCTTTCTTT

clone size: many
V gene: TRBV12-3/TRBV12-4
J gene: TRBJ2-5
D gene: -
CDR3 protein: CASSYGGMETQYF
CDR3 DNA: TGTGCCAGCAGTTACGGGGGCATGGAGACCCAGTACTTC

clone size: -
V gene: TRBV20-1
J gene: TRBJ2-7
D gene: TRBD1
CDR3 protein: CSARQGRYEQYF
CDR3 DNA: TGCAGTGCACGACAGGGGAGGTACGAGCAGTACTTC

clone size: many
V gene: TRBV7-6
J gene: TRBJ1-1
D gene: TRBD1
CDR3 protein: CASSNRTGLLNTEAFF
CDR3 DNA: TGTGCCAGCAGCAACCGGACAGGTCTACTGAACACTGAAGCTTTCTTT

clone size: many
V gene: TRBV20-1
J gene: TRBJ1-1
D gene: -
CDR3 protein: CSASALRMDNTEAFF
CDR3 DNA: TGCAGTGCTAGCGCCCTTCGGATGGACAACACTGAAGCTTTCTTT

clone size: many
V gene: TRBV6-5
J gene: TRBJ2-3
D gene: -
CDR3 protein: CASSYSRDTDTQYF
CDR3 DNA: TGTGCCAGCAGTTACTCAAGGGATACAGATACGCAGTATTTT

clone size: -
V gene: TRBV7-9
J gene: TRBJ1-6
D gene: -
CDR3 protein: CASSLIGENSPLHF
CDR3 DNA: TGTGCCAGCAGCTTAATAGGGGAGAATTCACCCCTCCACTTT

clone size: -
V gene: TRBV12-3/TRBV12-4
J gene: TRBJ1-1
D gene: -
CDR3 protein: CASSFLENRHTEAFF
CDR3 DNA: TGTGCCAGCAGTTTTTTAGAGAATCGGCACACTGAAGCTTTCTTT

clone size: many
V gene: TRBV7-8
J gene: TRBJ2-3
D gene: -
CDR3 protein: CASSLPRVGPATDTQYF
CDR3 DNA: TGTGCCAGCAGCTTACCCCGGGTAGGGCCCGCCACAGATACGCAGTATTTT

clone size: many
V gene: TRBV7-9
J gene: TRBJ2-5
D gene: -
CDR3 protein: CASSLAFAETQYF
CDR3 DNA: TGTGCCAGCAGCTTAGCATTCGCTGAGACCCAGTACTTC

clone size: many
V gene: TRBV4-1
J gene: TRBJ2-7
D gene: TRBD2
CDR3 protein: CASSQVLASGGAGYEQYF
CDR3 DNA: TGCGCCAGCAGCCAAGTTTTGGCTAGCGGGGGGGCAGGCTACGAGCAGTACTTC

clone size: many
V gene: TRBV2
J gene: TRBJ1-2
D gene: -
CDR3 protein: CASTGSVEPQGNYGYTF
CDR3 DNA: TGTGCCAGCACTGGGTCTGTCGAGCCCCAAGGAAACTATGGCTACACCTTC

clone size: few
V gene: TRBV10-3
J gene: TRBJ1-6
D gene: -
CDR3 protein: CAISEVQGLNNSPLHF
CDR3 DNA: TGTGCCATCAGTGAGGTCCAGGGGTTGAATAATTCACCCCTCCACTTT

clone size: few
V gene: TRBV19
J gene: TRBJ2-7
D gene: -
CDR3 protein: CASTGQNYEQYF
CDR3 DNA: TGTGCCAGTACGGGGCAGAACTACGAGCAGTACTTC

clone size: many
V gene: TRBV4-1
J gene: TRBJ1-1
D gene: -
CDR3 protein: CASSSREGGRTEAFF
CDR3 DNA: TGCGCCAGCAGCTCGCGGGAGGGTGGCCGAACTGAAGCTTTCTTT

clone size: many
V gene: TRBV4-2
J gene: TRBJ2-5
D gene: -
CDR3 protein: CASSQGVGGTQYF
CDR3 DNA: TGTGCCAGCAGCCAAGGGGTCGGGGGGACCCAGTACTTC

clone size: -
V gene: TRBV20-1
J gene: TRBJ1-5
D gene: TRBD1
CDR3 protein: CSAKGPGWGQPLHF
CDR3 DNA: TGCAGTGCCAAGGGACCGGGTTGGGGACAGCCCCTGCATTTT

clone size: -
V gene: TRBV2
J gene: TRBJ2-7
D gene: -
CDR3 protein: CASKEGWGSPYEQYF
CDR3 DNA: TGTGCCAGCAAAGAGGGATGGGGGTCCCCCTACGAGCAGTACTTC

clone size: many
V gene: TRBV20-1
J gene: TRBJ2-1
D gene: TRBD2
CDR3 protein: CSARPLAGDHNEQFF
CDR3 DNA: TGCAGTGCTAGACCGCTAGCGGGAGACCACAATGAGCAGTTCTTC

clone size: -
V gene: TRBV30
J gene: TRBJ2-2
D gene: -
CDR3 protein: CAWTPGFGDTGELFF
CDR3 DNA: TGTGCCTGGACCCCCGGGTTTGGGGATACCGGGGAGCTGTTTTTT

clone size: few
V gene: TRBV27
J gene: TRBJ2-3
D gene: -
CDR3 protein: CASSLPGTSTQYF
CDR3 DNA: TGTGCCAGCAGTCTCCCGGGGACCTCGACGCAGTATTTT

clone size: -
V gene: TRBV15
J gene: TRBJ1-5
D gene: TRBD1
CDR3 protein: CATSTGTGWQPQHF
CDR3 DNA: TGTGCCACCAGCACTGGGACAGGGTGGCAGCCCCAGCATTTT

clone size: many
V gene: TRBV9
J gene: TRBJ2-4
D gene: TRBD2
CDR3 protein: CASSPPKTSENAKNIQYF
CDR3 DNA: TGTGCCAGCAGTCCCCCTAAGACTAGCGAAAATGCCAAAAACATTCAGTACTTC

clone size: -
V gene: TRBV7-9
J gene: TRBJ1-1
D gene: -
CDR3 protein: CASTLTLAQNTEAFF
CDR3 DNA: TGTGCCAGCACCTTAACCCTAGCCCAGAACACTGAAGCTTTCTTT

clone size: many
V gene: TRBV6-2/TRBV6-3
J gene: TRBJ1-1
D gene: TRBD1
CDR3 protein: CASSFGTGNTEAFF
CDR3 DNA: TGTGCCAGCAGTTTCGGGACAGGGAACACTGAAGCTTTCTTT

clone size: -
V gene: TRBV4-1
J gene: TRBJ2-3
D gene: -
CDR3 protein: CASSQDLADGTDTQYF
CDR3 DNA: TGCGCCAGCAGCCAAGATTTAGCGGACGGCACAGATACGCAGTATTTT

clone size: few
V gene: TRBV20-1
J gene: TRBJ1-4
D gene: -
CDR3 protein: CSARGPSLNEKLFF
CDR3 DNA: TGCAGTGCTAGAGGGCCGAGTCTCAATGAAAAACTGTTTTTT

clone size: many
V gene: TRBV7-9
J gene: TRBJ1-1
D gene: -
CDR3 protein: CASTDRGAEAFF
CDR3 DNA: TGTGCCAGCACTGACCGGGGTGCTGAAGCTTTCTTT

clone size: -
V gene: TRBV7-9
J gene: TRBJ2-3
D gene: -
CDR3 protein: CASGLGQSGADTQYF
CDR3 DNA: TGTGCCAGCGGCTTAGGTCAGTCTGGGGCAGATACGCAGTATTTT

clone size: many
V gene: TRBV5-5
J gene: TRBJ2-7
D gene: -
CDR3 protein: CASSYRDGSYEQYF
CDR3 DNA: TGTGCCAGCAGCTACCGGGACGGATCCTACGAGCAGTACTTC

clone size: many
V gene: TRBV4-3
J gene: TRBJ1-1
D gene: -
CDR3 protein: CASSSLLGTEAFF
CDR3 DNA: TGCGCCAGCAGTAGCCTACTCGGCACTGAAGCTTTCTTT

clone size: many
V gene: TRBV29-1
J gene: TRBJ2-2
D gene: TRBD1
CDR3 protein: CSVLGTETLNTGELFF
CDR3 DNA: TGCAGCGTACTCGGGACAGAGACCTTGAACACCGGGGAGCTGTTTTTT

clone size: many
V gene: TRBV7-9
J gene: TRBJ2-7
D gene: -
CDR3 protein: CASSGNPYEQYF
CDR3 DNA: TGTGCCAGCTCGGGGAACCCCTACGAGCAGTACTTC